The entry that follows covers one T cell receptor (beta chain) sequence. Its recognized antigen is unknown. No base-level quality is on record; no much larger clone is a single base apart. The sample belongs to a study of OX40 agonist ivuxolimab in advanced cancers. Study-level background: Ivuxolimab was an agonistic, fully human IgG2 monoclonal antibody directed against OX40 (CD134), a costimulatory receptor. Intravenous ivuxolimab was administered to patients every 2 weeks at six dose levels: 0.01, 0.1, 0.3, 1.5, 3 and 10 mg/kg. Among the roughly 52 dose-escalation patients, about 19 had hepatocellular carcinoma, 15 melanoma, 9 renal cell carcinoma and 9 head and neck cancer. In the dose-escalation cohort, 82.7% of patients were male, and the mean age was approximately 55 years, with a range of roughly 20 to 85. Patients were allowed to have had prior anti-PD-1, anti-PD-L1 or anti-CTLA-4 therapy, and approximately 40% of the dose-escalation patients had been treated with checkpoint inhibitors. Three dose-escalation patients achieved partial responses, one with hepatocellular carcinoma and two with cutaneous melanoma. The point of sequencing TCRbeta in the periphery was to test whether ivuxolimab changed TCR sequence diversity and drove clonal T-cell expansion. The paper reports the monotherapy dose-escalation portion (N of about 50 patients) of the phase I ivuxolimab trial.

Genomic DNA was extracted from sorted cells for sequencing of the TCRbeta CDR3 region. The immunoSEQ Assay was used for sequencing of TCRbeta CDR3 regions. The clones in this table, taken by TCRdb from immuneACCESS, are in-frame only. Not every clone is retained; where verified, under half of the shortfall comes from an unresolved V gene, and the cause of the rest is unknown. This sample is represented by under 60,000 clones; more than 85% of them were singletons. Roughly 28% of the sample is in the top ten clones. The full study reports these points: After ivuxolimab, CD8+ T cells had more expanded clones than CD4+ T cells on average. At doses from 0.1 to 3.0 mg/kg, clonal expansion was seen in both CD4+ and CD8+ blood T cells between baseline and week 6. Which antigens the clonally expanded peripheral T cells were specific for was not determined. In partial responders in the 0.1-3.0 mg/kg groups, normalized peripheral clonal expansion was found to be among the lowest, especially among CD8+ T cells. Low levels of normalized T-cell clonal expansion were also seen in some nonresponding patients.

The trial excluded patients who had a history of autoimmune disease or were on systemic immunosuppression. Peripheral blood for TCR sequencing was collected from all dose cohorts at baseline, on cycle 4 day 1, and on cycle 7 day 1. The samples were drawn from a first-in-human, open-label, multicenter phase I dose-escalation trial of ivuxolimab. Adults with locally advanced or metastatic head and neck squamous cell, hepatocellular, melanoma or renal cell carcinoma were enrolled in the trial. Before TCR sequencing, CD4+ T cells and CD8+ T cells were sorted from peripheral blood as separate populations. This material consisted of CD4+ or CD8+ T cells sorted from blood, taken in a trial of the OX40 agonist ivuxolimab. The TCR was taken from an adult with an advanced solid tumor such as melanoma, head and neck, liver or kidney cancer.

The nucleotides read TGTGCCAGCAGTGATCCTTGGCTCGGTAATCAGCCCCAGCATTTT. Its coded protein is CASSDPWLGNQPQHF. The chain uses TRBV6-1 and TRBJ1-5; the D gene assignment is ambiguous. CDR1 and CDR2 were assigned from the germline V gene as MNHNS and SASEGT. The germline ends are 13 bases apart after V is trimmed by 3 bases and J by 4 bases. Spanning cysteine to phenylalanine, the CDR3 consists of 15 amino acids. Left in the record is the CDR3 DNA by itself, 45 bases read in frame from the first base.